These 21 T cell receptor beta chains were all obtained from the same sample, sequenced in a study of T-cell reconstitution after alpha-beta-depleted transplantation in children. Unique molecular identifiers were incorporated into the prepared TCRbeta library. TCRdb independently ran MiXCR on the PCR reads; one entry per CDR3 protein. The table has more than 300,000 distinct CDR3 sequences, 15% to 20% seen once. The sample here was PBMCs, mostly from graft donor cells, taken 360 days after TCRalphabeta/CD19-depleted stem cell transplant. The receptors derive from a male patient between 2 and 15 years old who had a stem cell transplant for acute lymphoblastic leukemia, so the T cells may come from the graft donor.

This clonotype was seen a handful of times. The V call is TRBV7-3, the J call TRBJ2-1, with 8 bases that match TRBD2. Germline V lookup: CDR1 SGHTA, CDR2 FQGTGA. CDR3 length: 15 residues. Trimming removed 5 bases from V and 6 bases from J; junction bases left unmatched: 9. The CDR3 DNA is TGTGCCAGCAGCCCCAGCGGGAGCCTAGTCAATGAGCAGTTCTTC. Its protein product is CASSPSGSLVNEQFF.

This clonotype was counted between two and nine times. The chain uses TRBV28 and TRBJ2-7; 9 bases line up with TRBD1. V shed 6 bases, J shed 5 bases, and the junction held 5 bases outside the gene matches. CDR3 size: 13 residues. CDR1 is MDHEN and CDR2 is SYDVKM in the germline V gene. The CDR3 region has the DNA TGTGCCAGCAGGCCGGGACAGGGAGACGAGCAGTACTTC. It translates to CASRPGQGDEQYF.

This clonotype turned up a few times. The V call is TRBV3-1, the J call TRBJ2-7; the D gene is possibly TRBD2 (5 bases). The V and J ends lost 4 bases and 3 bases respectively, with 13 bases between them. The CDR3 loop spans 14 amino acids. Germline CDR1 is LGHDT and CDR2 is YNNKEL (reference sequence). The CDR3 bases are TGTGCCAGCAGCCTCGTCGGGGATCACTACGAGCAGTACTTC. Encoded protein: CASSLVGDHYEQYF.

CDR3 protein: CASSVAPTGDTEAFF. Here the CDR3 DNA reads TGTGCCAGCAGCGTAGCTCCAACAGGGGACACTGAAGCTTTCTTT. The V call is TRBV9, the J call TRBJ1-1; TRBD1 matches 7 bases. V dropped 0 bases and J dropped 3; count of bases not matched to a gene: 5. CDR1 SGDLS and CDR2 YYNGEE come from the germline V gene. The CDR3 has 15 residues.

This clonotype has at least ten counts. This chain uses TRBV4-1 with TRBJ2-4; D is ambiguous. This CDR3 spans 15 amino acids. From germline, CDR1 is MGHRA and CDR2 YSYEKL. V lost 0 bases, J lost 8 bases, and 14 bases lay in between. This chain's CDR3 is CASSQDSGAWDIQYF. The CDR3 region has the DNA TGCGCCAGCAGCCAAGATTCAGGAGCGTGGGACATTCAGTACTTC.

In its sample, this clonotype was seen many times. The V and J genes are TRBV29-1 and TRBJ2-3; D remains ambiguous. V lost 6 bases and J lost 1, with 8 bases in between. This CDR3 spans 12 amino acids. The germline V gene encodes CDR1 SQVTM and CDR2 ANQGSEA. Here the CDR3 reads CSVRTRTDTQYF. CDR3 nucleotides: TGCAGCGTCCGCACGCGCACAGATACGCAGTATTTT.

The chain links TRBV7-9 to TRBJ2-7, with 11 nucleotides matching TRBD2. V gave up 1 base and J gave up 3 bases; unmatched junction bases: 8. The CDR3 has 17 amino acids. Germline loops: CDR1 SEHNR, CDR2 FQNEAQ (reference sequence). As DNA, the CDR3 is TGTGCCAGCAGCTTAGACCCCGGGACTAGCGGACACTACGAGCAGTACTTC. As protein: CASSLDPGTSGHYEQYF. Full variable domain (remainder filled in from reference TRBV7-9 and TRBJ2-7): DTGVSQNPRHKITKRGQNVTFRCDPISEHNRLYWYRQTLGQGPEFLTYFQNEAQLEKSRLLSDRFSAERPKGSFSTLEIQRTEQGDSAMYLCASSLDPGTSGHYEQYFGPGTRLTVT.

V usage is TRBV5-1 and J usage is TRBJ2-1; TRBD2 matches at 11 bases. V shed 4 bases and J 2 bases; nucleotides not matched to a gene: 8. The CDR3 is 17 amino acids. Germline-derived CDR1 and CDR2 are SGHRS and YFSETQ. CDR3 sequence reads: CASSLGLLAGAYNEQFF. CDR3 sequence (DNA): TGCGCCAGCAGCCTTGGACTACTAGCGGGAGCCTACAATGAGCAGTTCTTC.

This clonotype was counted once. The V call is TRBV7-2, the J call TRBJ2-1; D remains unclear. V lost 0 bases, J lost 5 bases, and 14 bases lay in between. The CDR3 extends over 16 amino acids. Germline lookup yields CDR1 SGHTA and CDR2 FQGNSA. The CDR3 here is CASSLATLTIHNEQFF. The CDR3, as DNA: TGTGCCAGCAGCTTAGCGACCCTCACCATACACAATGAGCAGTTCTTC.

The rearrangement uses TRBV5-1 and TRBJ2-5; possible D gene TRBD1, 6 bases. The germline gives CDR1 SGHRS, CDR2 YFSETQ. The CDR3 is 19 amino acids. Trimming pared 3 bases from V and 0 bases from J, leaving 24 bases between. The CDR3 nucleotides are TGCGCCAGCAGCTGGGGCAGGGGACCGGGACGGAGAGACCAAGAGACCCAGTACTTC. This codes for CASSWGRGPGRRDQETQYF.

A few counts support this clonotype. The chain is built from TRBV4-3 and TRBJ2-1; D remains unclear. The germline V gene has CDR1 LGHNA and CDR2 YSLEER. Trimming took off 3 bases at V and 2 bases at J, with 17 bases between the two ends. This CDR3 spans 17 amino acids. Here the CDR3 reads CASSQGVGDIPYNEQFF. The CDR3 nucleotides are TGCGCCAGCAGCCAGGGCGTGGGCGACATTCCCTACAATGAGCAGTTCTTC.

The rearrangement joins TRBV7-2 to TRBJ1-3; D is perhaps TRBD1 (5 bases). This CDR3 contains 13 residues. V was cut by 5 bases and J by 4 bases, with 9 bases left in between. Looked up from germline, CDR1 is SGHTA and CDR2 is FQGNSA. CDR3 region: CASSRGNGNTIYF. The CDR3 nucleotides are TGTGCCAGCAGCAGGGGTAACGGAAACACCATATATTTT. Full variable domain (missing parts from reference TRBV7-2 and TRBJ1-3): GAGVSQSPSNKVTEKGKDVELRCDPISGHTALYWYRQSLGQGLEFLIYFQGNSAPDKSGLPSDRFSAERTGGSVSTLTIQRTQQEDSAVYLCASSRGNGNTIYFGEGSWLTVV.

This clonotype occurred many times. The V gene is TRBV28, the J gene TRBJ2-4, with 8 positions matching TRBD2. Looked up from germline, CDR1 is MDHEN and CDR2 is SYDVKM. Unmatched junction bases numbered 4, after V lost 3 bases and J lost 0 bases. The CDR3 has 16 residues. DNA of the CDR3: TGTGCCAGCAGTTTGTGGCTAGCGGGAGCCAAAAACATTCAGTACTTC. Its protein product is CASSLWLAGAKNIQYF.

The rearrangement links TRBV5-6 to TRBJ2-5; unclear D gene. This CDR3 is built from 14 residues. Trimming left V 1 base short and J 0 bases short, with 7 bases between. Per the germline V gene, CDR1 is SGHDT and CDR2 is YYEEEE. The CDR3 DNA reads TGTGCCAGCAGCTTGTGGCGGTACCAAGAGACCCAGTACTTC. Encoded protein: CASSLWRYQETQYF.

The rearrangement links TRBV5-5 to TRBJ2-7; maybe TRBD1 (5 bases). CDR1 SGHKS and CDR2 YYEKEE come from the germline V gene (reference sequence). The germline V and J ends were trimmed by 2 bases and 5 bases, with 8 bases remaining between them. This CDR3 contains 12 residues. Here the CDR3 reads CASSFQGHEQYF. The DNA for the CDR3 is TGTGCCAGCAGCTTCCAGGGTCACGAGCAGTACTTC.

This clonotype showed up many times. The V and J genes are TRBV6-1 and TRBJ2-3; 8 bases line up with TRBD1. The CDR3 has 13 residues. After removal of 11 bases from V and 1 base from J, the junction contained 5 bases not matched to a gene. CDR1 MNHNS and CDR2 SASEGT come from the germline V gene. The CDR3 here is CAGGQGRTDTQYF. The CDR3 nucleotides read TGTGCCGGCGGACAGGGCCGCACAGATACGCAGTATTTT.

V and J are TRBV20-1 and TRBJ2-1, with D possibly TRBD2 on 6 matching bases. V gave up 6 bases and J gave up 5 bases, with 8 bases separating them. Germline assignment: CDR1 DFQATT and CDR2 SNEGSKA (reference sequence). This CDR3 has 11 amino acids. CDR3 loop: CSAWTNNEQFF. CDR3 DNA: TGCAGTGCCTGGACTAACAATGAGCAGTTCTTC.

The rearrangement uses TRBV2 and TRBJ2-1; no clear D gene. The germline V gene has CDR1 SNHLY and CDR2 FYNNEI. The CDR3 loop spans 14 amino acids. Trimming stripped 6 bases from V and 3 bases from J, with 12 bases between. The CDR3 DNA follows: TGTGCCAGCAGGACCCTTAGTGTCTACAATGAGCAGTTCTTC. Protein sequence: CASRTLSVYNEQFF.

As to this clonotype: The junction differs from germline at one of its ends, possibly a read error. The chain has TRBV29-1 and TRBJ2-1; D tentatively reads TRBD1 or TRBD2 (5 bases each). This CDR3 is 13 amino acids long. Germline V gene lookup returns CDR1 SQVTM and CDR2 ANQGSEA. The CDR3 loop reads CSVDPWGYNEQSF. CDR3 nucleotides: TGCAGCGTTGATCCTTGGGGGTACAATGAGCAGTCCTTC.

V usage is TRBV28 and J usage is TRBJ2-4, with D possibly matching TRBD1 (6 bases). V was clipped by 3 bases and J by 8 bases, with 23 bases between them. The CDR3 has 17 residues. CDR1 is MDHEN, CDR2 SYDVKM, per germline. CDR3 region: CASSLGPFRAKGDIQYF. The DNA for the CDR3 is TGTGCCAGCAGTTTGGGACCTTTTCGGGCCAAGGGGGACATTCAGTACTTC. Based on the CDR3 plus reference TRBV28 and TRBJ2-4, the full variable domain is DVKVTQSSRYLVKRTGEKVFLECVQDMDHENMFWYRQDPGLGLRLIYFSYDVKMKEKGDIPEGYSVSREKKERFSLILESASTNQTSMYLCASSLGPFRAKGDIQYFGAGTRLSVL.

This clonotype was found a few times. V gene TRBV14 combines with J gene TRBJ2-3; 8 bases map to TRBD1. Germline V gene sequence: CDR1 SGHDN, CDR2 FVKESK. The CDR3 runs to 16 residues. V gave up 2 bases and J gave up 5 bases; unmatched junction bases: 9. CDR3 bases: TGTGCCAGCAGCCAAAGACCCGGACAGGGTAAAGATACGCAGTATTTT. The encoded protein is CASSQRPGQGKDTQYF.